The 5 T cell receptor beta chains in this list originate from one sample, sequenced in a study of blood T cell repertoires in COVID-19. TCRdb keeps only in-frame clones here, not all; method: immunoSEQ multiplex PCR. The sample has 400,000 or so clones, around nine tenths seen once; the top ten hold roughly 1.6%. Material for sequencing was peripheral blood. The receptors come from a woman between 40 and 50 years old with COVID-19, enrolled during active disease.

J is TRBJ2-3 and V is TRBV6-4, with D hard to call. With 5 bases removed from V and 2 bases from J, the gap between germline ends came to 8 bases. Per germline, CDR1 MRHNA and CDR2 SNTAGT. This CDR3 spans 13 amino acids. The CDR3 DNA reads as TGTGCCAGCAGTCAACTAATCACAGATACGCAGTATTTT. This codes for CASSQLITDTQYF.

V is TRBV27 and J is TRBJ2-7; 10 nucleotides match TRBD2. The V gene's germline CDR1 is MNHEY and CDR2 SMNVEV (reference sequence). This CDR3 has 16 residues. The V and J ends lost 0 bases and 7 bases, in that order; junction bases with no gene match: 9. The CDR3 spells CASSLSAGAGGPEQYF. The CDR3 DNA sequence: TGTGCCAGCAGTTTATCAGCCGGAGCGGGGGGGCCGGAGCAGTACTTC.

CDR3 residues: CASSLVGTGGRNEQYF. For the CDR3, the DNA is TGCGCCAGCAGCTTGGTGGGGACAGGGGGCAGGAACGAGCAGTACTTC. This sequence joins TRBV5-1 and TRBJ2-7; 12 bases line up with TRBD1. This CDR3 has 16 amino acids. With 0 bases clipped from V and 5 bases from J, the junction kept 6 bases outside the gene matches. Germline assignment: CDR1 SGHRS and CDR2 YFSETQ.

There are a few counts of this clone. V usage is TRBV9 and J usage is TRBJ2-7, with TRBD2 matching over 7 bases. J gave up 3 bases and V 0 bases, and 6 bases lay outside the gene matches. The CDR3 is 15 residues long. Germline V lookup: CDR1 SGDLS, CDR2 YYNGEE. As DNA, the CDR3 is TGTGCCAGCAGCGTAGGCGGCGGGAGCCTCTACGAGCAGTACTTC. Its translation: CASSVGGGSLYEQYF.

This clone has only a few counts. This sequence joins TRBV7-3 and TRBJ1-3; no clear D gene. The CDR3 length is 14 residues. Germline CDR1 and CDR2: SGHTA and FQGTGA. V lost 5 bases to trimming and J lost 0 bases, with 8 bases between them. CDR3 nucleotides: TGTGCCAGCAGCCCGGCGGGCTCTGGAAACACCATATATTTT. Translation: CASSPAGSGNTIYF.